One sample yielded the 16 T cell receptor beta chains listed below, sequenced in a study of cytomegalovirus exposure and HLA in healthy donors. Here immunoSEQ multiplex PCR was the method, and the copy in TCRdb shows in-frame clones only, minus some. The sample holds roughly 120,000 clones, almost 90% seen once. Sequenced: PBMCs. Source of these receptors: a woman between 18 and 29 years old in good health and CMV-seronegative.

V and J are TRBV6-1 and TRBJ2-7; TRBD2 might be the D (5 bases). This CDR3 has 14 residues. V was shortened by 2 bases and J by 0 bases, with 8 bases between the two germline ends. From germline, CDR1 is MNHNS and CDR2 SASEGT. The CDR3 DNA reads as TGTGCCAGCAGTGAAATAGGGAGCTCCTACGAGCAGTACTTC. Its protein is CASSEIGSSYEQYF.

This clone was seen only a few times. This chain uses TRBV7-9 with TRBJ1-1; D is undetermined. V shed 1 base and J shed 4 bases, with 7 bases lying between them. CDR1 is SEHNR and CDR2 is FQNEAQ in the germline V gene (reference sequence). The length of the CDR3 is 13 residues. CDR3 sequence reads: CASSLGGGTEAFF. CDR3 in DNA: TGTGCCAGCAGCTTAGGGGGAGGCACTGAAGCTTTCTTT.

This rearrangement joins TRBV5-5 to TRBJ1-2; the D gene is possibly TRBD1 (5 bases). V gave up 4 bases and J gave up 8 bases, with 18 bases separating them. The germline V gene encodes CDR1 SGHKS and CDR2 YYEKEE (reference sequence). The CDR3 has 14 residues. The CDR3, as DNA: TGTGCCAGCAGCCGTAGCGAGGGGACTGAAGGCTACACCTTC. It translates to CASSRSEGTEGYTF.

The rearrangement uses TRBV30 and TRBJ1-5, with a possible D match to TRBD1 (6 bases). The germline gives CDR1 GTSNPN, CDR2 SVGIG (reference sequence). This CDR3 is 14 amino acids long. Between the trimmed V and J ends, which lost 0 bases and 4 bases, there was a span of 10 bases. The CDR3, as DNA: TGTGCCTGGAGTGTGGGGCAGGGGAATCAGCCCCAGCATTTT. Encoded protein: CAWSVGQGNQPQHF.

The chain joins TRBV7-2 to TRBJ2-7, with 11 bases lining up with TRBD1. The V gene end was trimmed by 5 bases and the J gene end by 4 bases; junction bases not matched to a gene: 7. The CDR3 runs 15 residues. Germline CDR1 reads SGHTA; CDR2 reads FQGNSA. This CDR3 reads CASSPWTGGVYEQYF. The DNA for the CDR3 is TGTGCCAGCAGCCCCTGGACAGGGGGCGTTTACGAGCAGTACTTC. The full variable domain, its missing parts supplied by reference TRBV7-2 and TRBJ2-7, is GAGVSQSPSNKVTEKGKDVELRCDPISGHTALYWYRQSLGQGLEFLIYFQGNSAPDKSGLPSDRFSAERTGGSVSTLTIQRTQQEDSAVYLCASSPWTGGVYEQYFGPGTRLTVT.

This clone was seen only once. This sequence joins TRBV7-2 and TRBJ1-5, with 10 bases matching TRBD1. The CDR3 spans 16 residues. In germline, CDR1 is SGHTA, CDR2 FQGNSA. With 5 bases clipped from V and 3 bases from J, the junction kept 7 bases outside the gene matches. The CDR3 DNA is TGTGCCAGCAGCCGAGGACAGGGGGAGGTCAATCAGCCCCAGCATTTT. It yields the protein CASSRGQGEVNQPQHF.

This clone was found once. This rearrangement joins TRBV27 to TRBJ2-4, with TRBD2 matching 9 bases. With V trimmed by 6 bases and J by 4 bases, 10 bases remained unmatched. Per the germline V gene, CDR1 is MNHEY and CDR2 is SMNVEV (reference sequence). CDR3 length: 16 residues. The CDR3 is CASRRRSSGEKNIQYF. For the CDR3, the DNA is TGTGCCAGCAGACGTCGGTCTAGCGGGGAGAAAAACATTCAGTACTTC.

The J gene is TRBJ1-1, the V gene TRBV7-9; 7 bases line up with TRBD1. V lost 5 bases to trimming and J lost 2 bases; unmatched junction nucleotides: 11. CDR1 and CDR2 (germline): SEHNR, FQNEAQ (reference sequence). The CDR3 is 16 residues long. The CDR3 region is CASSPMRGQFNTEAFF. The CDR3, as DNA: TGTGCCAGCAGCCCCATGAGGGGACAGTTCAACACTGAAGCTTTCTTT.

For the CDR3, the DNA is TGTGCCAGCAGCTTTACCGGGACAAGCGAGCAGTACTTC. Its translation is CASSFTGTSEQYF. The gene calls are TRBV7-2 and TRBJ2-7; D is perhaps TRBD1 (6 bases). Trimming removed 3 bases from V and 6 bases from J, with 12 bases in between. The CDR3 totals 13 residues. Per the germline V gene, CDR1 is SGHTA and CDR2 is FQGNSA.

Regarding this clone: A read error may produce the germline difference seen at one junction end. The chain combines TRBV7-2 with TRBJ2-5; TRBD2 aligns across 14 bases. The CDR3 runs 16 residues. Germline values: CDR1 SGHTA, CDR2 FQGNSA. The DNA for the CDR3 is TGTGCCAGCAGCCCGGGACTAGCGGGGGAATTAGAGGCCCAGTACTTC. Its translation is CASSPGLAGELEAQYF.

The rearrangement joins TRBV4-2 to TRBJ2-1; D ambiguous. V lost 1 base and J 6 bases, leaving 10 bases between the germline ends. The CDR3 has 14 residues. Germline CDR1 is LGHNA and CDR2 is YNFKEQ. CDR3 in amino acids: CASSQVGSGNEQFF. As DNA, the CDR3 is TGTGCCAGCAGCCAAGTCGGATCAGGCAATGAGCAGTTCTTC.

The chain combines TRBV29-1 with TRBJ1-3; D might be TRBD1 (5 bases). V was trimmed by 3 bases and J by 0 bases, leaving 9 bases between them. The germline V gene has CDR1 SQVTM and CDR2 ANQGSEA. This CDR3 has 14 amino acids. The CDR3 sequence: CSVDLQGSGNTIYF. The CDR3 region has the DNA TGCAGCGTTGACCTGCAGGGCTCTGGAAACACCATATATTTT.

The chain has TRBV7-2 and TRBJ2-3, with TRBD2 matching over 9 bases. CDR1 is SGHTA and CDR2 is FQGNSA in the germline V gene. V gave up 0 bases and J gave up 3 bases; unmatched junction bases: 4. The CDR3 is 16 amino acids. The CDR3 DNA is TGTGCCAGCAGCTTAGCGTTGGCGGGGGGGACAGATACGCAGTATTTT. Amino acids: CASSLALAGGTDTQYF.

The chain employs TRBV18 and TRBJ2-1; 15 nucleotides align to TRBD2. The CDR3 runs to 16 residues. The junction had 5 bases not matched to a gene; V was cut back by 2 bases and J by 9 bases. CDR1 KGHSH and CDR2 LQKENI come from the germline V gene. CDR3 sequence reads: CASSPGLAGGPSEQFF. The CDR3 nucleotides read TGTGCCAGCTCACCAGGACTAGCGGGGGGGCCGAGTGAGCAGTTCTTC. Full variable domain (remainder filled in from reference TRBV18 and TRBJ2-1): NAGVMQNPRHLVRRRGQEARLRCSPMKGHSHVYWYRQLPEEGLKFMVYLQKENIIDESGMPKERFSAEFPKEGPSILRIQQVVRGDSAAYFCASSPGLAGGPSEQFFGPGTRLTVL.

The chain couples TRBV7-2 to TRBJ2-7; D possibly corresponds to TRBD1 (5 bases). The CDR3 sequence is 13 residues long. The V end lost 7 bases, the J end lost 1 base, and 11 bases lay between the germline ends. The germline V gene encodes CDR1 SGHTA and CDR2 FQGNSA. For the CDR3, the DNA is TGTGCCAGCACACCAAGGGGTTCCTACGAGCAGTACTTC. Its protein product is CASTPRGSYEQYF.

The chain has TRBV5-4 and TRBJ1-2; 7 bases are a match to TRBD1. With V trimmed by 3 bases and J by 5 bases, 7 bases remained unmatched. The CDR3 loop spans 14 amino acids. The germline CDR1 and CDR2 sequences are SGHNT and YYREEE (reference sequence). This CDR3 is CASSYDRAGYGYTF. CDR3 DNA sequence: TGTGCCAGCAGCTACGACAGGGCTGGGTATGGCTACACCTTC.